The 17 T cell receptor beta chains below were found in one sample sequenced in a study of control samples from healthy donors and cancer patients. Using immunoSEQ multiplex PCR, the repertoire was profiled, and TCRdb retains in-frame clones only, with some absent. The data hold roughly 130,000 clones, with 80% to 95% observed a single time. The sample comprised blood. All receptors come from a man between 18 and 35 years old in good health.

This clone occurred once. The chain is built from TRBV5-1 and TRBJ2-1; 7 bases line up with TRBD2. Trimming cost V 0 bases and J 12 bases; bases outside gene matches: 6. CDR1 and CDR2 (germline): SGHRS, YFSETQ. This CDR3 is 13 amino acids long. CDR3 sequence reads: CASSLAATSAQFF. CDR3 nucleotide sequence: TGCGCCAGCAGCTTGGCCGCCACTAGCGCGCAGTTCTTC.

The V call is TRBV6-5, the J call TRBJ1-1; D is ambiguous. Germline assignment: CDR1 MNHEY and CDR2 SVGAGI. V was trimmed by 9 bases and J by 7 bases, leaving 18 bases between them. The CDR3 is made up of 13 amino acids. CDR3 protein: CASTARAYDEAFF. DNA of the CDR3: TGTGCCAGTACAGCAAGAGCGTATGATGAAGCTTTCTTT.

V and J are TRBV19 and TRBJ1-4; no firm D call. V lost 4 bases to trimming and J lost 7 bases, with 19 bases between them. The CDR3 spans 16 residues. Germline V gene data show CDR1 as LNHDA and CDR2 as SQIVND (reference sequence). The CDR3 coding sequence is TGTGCCAGTAGTAGAACCGGTCGCACATTGGGTGAAAAACTGTTTTTT. As protein: CASSRTGRTLGEKLFF.

This sequence joins TRBV6-5 and TRBJ1-2, with D possibly TRBD1 on 5 matching bases. Germline assignment: CDR1 MNHEY and CDR2 SVGAGI. This CDR3 spans 14 amino acids. The ends were cut back, 10 bases at V and 4 bases at J, with 19 bases in the middle. Here the CDR3 DNA reads TGTGCCACCCCGAAGCAGGGCAGGAGCTATGGCTACACCTTC. Its protein is CATPKQGRSYGYTF.

The chain couples TRBV4-2 to TRBJ2-5; 9 bases fit TRBD2. The CDR3 is made up of 17 amino acids. Germline assignment: CDR1 LGHNA and CDR2 YNFKEQ. V lost 3 bases, J lost 2 bases, and 10 bases stayed unmatched. The CDR3 loop is CASSQGPSGGLQETQYF. CDR3 coding DNA: TGTGCCAGCAGCCAGGGCCCCAGCGGGGGGCTTCAAGAGACCCAGTACTTC.

The chain recombines TRBV30 with TRBJ1-4, with 7 bases identical to TRBD1. CDR3 length: 15 amino acids. J lost 5 bases, V lost 4 bases, and 10 bases had no gene match. Germline V gene sequence: CDR1 GTSNPN, CDR2 SVGIG (reference sequence). The CDR3 sequence: CAWTPRTGRNEKLFF. The DNA of the CDR3 is TGTGCCTGGACCCCTCGGACAGGAAGAAATGAAAAACTGTTTTTT.

The CDR3 DNA follows: TGTGCCAGCTCCTTCCCAGAGACCCAGTACTTC. Translation gives CASSFPETQYF. The chain couples TRBV2 to TRBJ2-5; no firm D call. The CDR3 contains 11 residues. Trimming stripped 8 bases from V and 4 bases from J, with 8 bases between. CDR1 and CDR2 from the germline V gene are SNHLY and FYNNEI.

J is TRBJ1-1 and V is TRBV13; D remains ambiguous. V lost 0 bases, J lost 1 base, and 6 bases lay in between. The CDR3 is 14 residues long. Germline-derived CDR1 and CDR2 are PRHDT and FYEKMQ (reference sequence). This CDR3 is CASSLGGRNTEAFF. The CDR3 nucleotides read TGTGCCAGCAGCTTAGGGGGCCGGAACACTGAAGCTTTCTTT.

This clone was observed a single time. V usage is TRBV7-9 and J usage is TRBJ1-6; no clear D gene. V dropped 3 bases and J dropped 7 bases, with 10 bases sitting between them. This CDR3 has 14 amino acids. The V gene's germline CDR1 is SEHNR and CDR2 FQNEAQ (reference sequence). This chain's CDR3 is CASSFGSKNSPLHF. As DNA, the CDR3 is TGTGCCAGCAGCTTCGGCAGCAAGAATTCACCCCTCCACTTT.

Regarding this clone: Additional DNA sequences in this sample encode the identical CDR3. The chain uses TRBV7-9 and TRBJ2-3; 7 nucleotides line up with TRBD2. V lost 2 bases to trimming and J lost 1 base; unmatched junction nucleotides: 0. CDR3 length: 14 amino acids. Germline CDR1 reads SEHNR; CDR2 reads FQNEAQ (reference sequence). The CDR3 region is CASSLRGGTDTQYF. The DNA of the CDR3 is TGTGCCAGCAGCTTACGGGGGGGCACAGATACGCAGTATTTT.

The genes are TRBV5-5 and TRBJ1-5; 11 nucleotides align to TRBD1. There are 16 residues in the CDR3. CDR1 and CDR2 from the germline V gene are SGHKS and YYEKEE (reference sequence). V dropped 0 bases and J dropped 9; count of bases not matched to a gene: 8. The CDR3 bases are TGTGCCAGCAGCTTGGGAGGGTGGACAGGGGGCTCGCCCCAGCATTTT. This gives the protein CASSLGGWTGGSPQHF.

V usage is TRBV3-1 (or the pseudogene TRBV3-2) and J usage is TRBJ2-1; 11 nucleotides align to TRBD2. The CDR3 has 16 residues. Germline CDR1 reads LGHDT; CDR2 reads YNNKEL (reference sequence). V dropped 0 bases and J dropped 10; count of bases not matched to a gene: 8. The CDR3 bases are TGTGCCAGCAGCCAAGAATTAGCGGGGGGGAGGGAGGAGCAGTTCTTC. It codes for CASSQELAGGREEQFF.

The chain carries TRBV7-9 and TRBJ1-2; no firm D call. CDR1 and CDR2 from the germline V gene are SEHNR and FQNEAQ (reference sequence). The V end was cut by 6 bases, the J end by 3 bases, with 5 bases between. The CDR3 loop spans 11 amino acids. CDR3 residues: CASRADYGYTF. CDR3 DNA: TGTGCCAGCAGGGCGGACTATGGCTACACCTTC. The entire variable domain, with the rest obtained from reference TRBV7-9 and TRBJ1-2, is as follows: DTGVSQNPRHKITKRGQNVTFRCDPISEHNRLYWYRQTLGQGPEFLTYFQNEAQLEKSRLLSDRFSAERPKGSFSTLEIQRTEQGDSAMYLCASRADYGYTFGSGTRLTVV.

The chain joins TRBV5-6 to TRBJ1-5; 12 bases match TRBD1. Germline lookup yields CDR1 SGHDT and CDR2 YYEEEE. The ends lost 3 bases at V and 7 bases at J; junction bases unmatched: 5. This CDR3 is built from 15 residues. The CDR3 region is CASSSGTGGRQPQHF. The CDR3 coding sequence is TGTGCCAGCAGCTCGGGGACAGGGGGCCGCCAGCCCCAGCATTTT.

The chain is built from TRBV19 and TRBJ2-3; TRBD2 matches 8 bases. J lost 5 bases, V lost 5 bases, and 6 bases had no gene match. This CDR3 spans 14 amino acids. Germline V gene data show CDR1 as LNHDA and CDR2 as SQIVND (reference sequence). CDR3: CASSRGGVKDTQYF. CDR3 DNA: TGTGCCAGTAGTCGGGGGGGAGTTAAAGATACGCAGTATTTT.

The gene calls are TRBV5-1 and TRBJ1-5, with a tentative D call TRBD1 (6 bases). V was cut by 4 bases and J by 5 bases, with 13 bases left in between. This CDR3 region has 14 residues. The V gene's germline CDR1 is SGHRS and CDR2 YFSETQ. CDR3 region: CASSPTGYDQPQHF. Here the CDR3 DNA reads TGCGCCAGCAGCCCCACAGGGTACGATCAGCCCCAGCATTTT.

The chain recombines TRBV6-5 with TRBJ2-3; D is uncertain. CDR1 MNHEY and CDR2 SVGAGI come from the germline V gene. This CDR3 spans 14 amino acids. The V end was cut by 1 base, the J end by 6 bases, with 11 bases between. The CDR3, as DNA: TGTGCCAGCAGTTACTTAGGGCGTGGGGATACGCAGTATTTT. It is translated as CASSYLGRGDTQYF.